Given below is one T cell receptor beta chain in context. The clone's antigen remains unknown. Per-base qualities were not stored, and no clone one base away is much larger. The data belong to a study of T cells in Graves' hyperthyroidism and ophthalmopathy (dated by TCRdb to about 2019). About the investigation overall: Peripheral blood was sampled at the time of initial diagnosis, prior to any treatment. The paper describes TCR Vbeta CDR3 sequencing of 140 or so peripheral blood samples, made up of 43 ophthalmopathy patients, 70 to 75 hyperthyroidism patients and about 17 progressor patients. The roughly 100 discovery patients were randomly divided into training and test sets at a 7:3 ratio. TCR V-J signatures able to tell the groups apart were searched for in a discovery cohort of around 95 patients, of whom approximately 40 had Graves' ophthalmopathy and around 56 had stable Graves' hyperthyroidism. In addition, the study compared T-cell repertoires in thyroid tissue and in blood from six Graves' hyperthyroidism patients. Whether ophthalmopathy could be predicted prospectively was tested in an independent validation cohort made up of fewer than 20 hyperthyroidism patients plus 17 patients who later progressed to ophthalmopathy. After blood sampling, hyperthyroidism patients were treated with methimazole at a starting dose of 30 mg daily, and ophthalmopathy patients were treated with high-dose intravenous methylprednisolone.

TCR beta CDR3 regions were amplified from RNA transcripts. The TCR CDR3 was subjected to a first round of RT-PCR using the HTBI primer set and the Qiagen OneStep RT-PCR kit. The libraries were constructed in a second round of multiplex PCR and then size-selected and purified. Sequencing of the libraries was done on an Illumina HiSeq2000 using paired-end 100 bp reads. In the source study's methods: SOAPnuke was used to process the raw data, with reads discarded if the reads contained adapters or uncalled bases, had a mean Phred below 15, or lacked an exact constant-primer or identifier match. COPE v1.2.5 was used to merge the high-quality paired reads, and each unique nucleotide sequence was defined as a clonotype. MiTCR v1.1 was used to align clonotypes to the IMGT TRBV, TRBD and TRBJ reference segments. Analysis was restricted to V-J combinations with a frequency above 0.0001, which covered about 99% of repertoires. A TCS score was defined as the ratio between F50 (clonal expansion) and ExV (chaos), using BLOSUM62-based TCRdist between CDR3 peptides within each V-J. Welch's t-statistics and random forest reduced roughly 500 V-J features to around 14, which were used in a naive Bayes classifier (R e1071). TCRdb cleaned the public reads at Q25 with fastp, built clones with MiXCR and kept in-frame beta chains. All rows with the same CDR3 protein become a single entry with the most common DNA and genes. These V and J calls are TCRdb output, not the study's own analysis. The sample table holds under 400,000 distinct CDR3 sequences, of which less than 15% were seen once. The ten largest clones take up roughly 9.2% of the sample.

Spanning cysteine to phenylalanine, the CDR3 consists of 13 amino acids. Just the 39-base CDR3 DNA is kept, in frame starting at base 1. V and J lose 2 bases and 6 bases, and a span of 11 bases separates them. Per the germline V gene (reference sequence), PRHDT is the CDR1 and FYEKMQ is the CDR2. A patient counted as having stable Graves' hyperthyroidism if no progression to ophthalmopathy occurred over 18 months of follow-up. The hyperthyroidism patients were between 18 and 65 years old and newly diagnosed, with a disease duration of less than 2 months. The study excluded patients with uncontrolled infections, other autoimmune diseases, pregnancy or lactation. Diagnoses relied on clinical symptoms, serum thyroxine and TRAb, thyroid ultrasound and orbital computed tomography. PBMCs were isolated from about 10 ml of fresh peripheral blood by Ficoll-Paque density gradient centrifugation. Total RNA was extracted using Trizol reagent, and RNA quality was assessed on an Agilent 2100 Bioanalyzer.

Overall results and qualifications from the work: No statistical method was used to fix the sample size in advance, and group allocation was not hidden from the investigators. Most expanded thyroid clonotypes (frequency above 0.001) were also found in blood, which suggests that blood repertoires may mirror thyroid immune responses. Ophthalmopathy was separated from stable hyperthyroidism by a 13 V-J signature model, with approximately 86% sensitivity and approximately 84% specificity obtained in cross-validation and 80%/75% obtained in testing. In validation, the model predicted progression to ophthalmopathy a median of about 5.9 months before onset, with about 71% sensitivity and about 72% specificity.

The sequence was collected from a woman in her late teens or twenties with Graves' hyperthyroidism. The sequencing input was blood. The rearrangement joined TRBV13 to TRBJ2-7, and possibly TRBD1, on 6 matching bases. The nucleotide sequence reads TGTGCCAGCAGCTTAAACAGGGCGCGCGAGCAGTACTTC. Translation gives CASSLNRAREQYF.